The 21 T cell receptor beta chains listed next were all sequenced from one sample in a study of OX40 agonist ivuxolimab in advanced cancers. The protocol was immunoSEQ multiplex PCR, while the TCRdb copy is restricted to in-frame clones and leaves out a portion. The profile shows more than 25,000 clones, approximately 84% of them singletons. The specimen was CD4+ or CD8+ T cells sorted from blood, collected in a trial of the OX40 agonist ivuxolimab. These receptors all come from an adult with an advanced solid tumor such as melanoma, head and neck, liver or kidney cancer.

The chain combines TRBV12-5 with TRBJ2-5; D gene uncertain. Per the germline V gene, CDR1 is LGHNT and CDR2 is FRNRAP. Trimming took 4 bases from V and 4 from J, leaving 13 bases between them. The CDR3 runs to 14 residues. For the CDR3, the DNA is TGTGCTAGTGGTTATGGGGAAATGAGAGAGACCCAGTACTTC. Protein product: CASGYGEMRETQYF.

This sequence joins TRBV27 and TRBJ1-2, with a possible D match to TRBD1 (6 bases). The CDR3 runs to 14 residues. Between the trimmed V and J ends, which lost 7 bases and 6 bases, there was a span of 18 bases. The germline V gene has CDR1 MNHEY and CDR2 SMNVEV (reference sequence). This CDR3 reads CASKLRGGANGYTF. In DNA, the CDR3 is TGTGCCAGCAAATTGCGGGGGGGGGCTAATGGCTACACCTTC.

V usage is TRBV4-2 and J usage is TRBJ1-5, with unresolved D. Per germline, CDR1 LGHNA and CDR2 YNFKEQ. The CDR3 is 15 amino acids. Trimming pared 2 bases from V and 0 bases from J, leaving 8 bases between. As DNA, the CDR3 is TGTGCCAGCAGCCAAAACGCATTTAGCAATCAGCCCCAGCATTTT. Translated, it gives CASSQNAFSNQPQHF.

A word on this clone: At one boundary the junction diverges from the germline segment, which might be a read error. In DNA form, the CDR3 reads TGTGCCAGCAGCTTGGGTGGAGTAGCGGGAGTGGACTTC. This translates into CASSLGGVAGVDF. The chain carries TRBV5-5 and TRBJ2-7; 9 bases map to TRBD2. The length of the CDR3 is 13 residues. In germline, CDR1 is SGHKS, CDR2 YYEKEE (reference sequence).

This chain uses TRBV28 with TRBJ1-2, with a weak D call TRBD1 (5 bases). Trimming removed 7 bases from V and 5 bases from J, with 17 bases in between. Germline CDR1 reads MDHEN; CDR2 reads SYDVKM. The CDR3 contains 14 residues. The CDR3 loop reads CASTRGGLDYGYTF. In nucleotides, the CDR3 is TGTGCCAGCACCCGGGGGGGTTTGGATTATGGCTACACCTTC.

This chain connects TRBV5-5 to TRBJ2-7; 8 positions agree with TRBD2. The CDR3 totals 16 residues. V was pared by 1 base and J by 3 bases, with 9 bases of the junction left unmatched. Germline V lookup: CDR1 SGHKS, CDR2 YYEKEE (reference sequence). The CDR3 DNA reads as TGTGCCAGCAGCTTGAATCCTAGCGGGCTTATCTACGAGCAGTACTTC. Translation: CASSLNPSGLIYEQYF.

The genes are TRBV5-4 and TRBJ1-2; D gene unclear. Germline CDR1 SGHNT, CDR2 YYREEE (reference sequence). This CDR3 has 16 residues. Trimming cost V 1 base and J 3 bases, with 16 bases left between them. CDR3: CASSLPQFGPYYGYTF. The CDR3 DNA is TGTGCCAGCAGCTTGCCACAATTCGGCCCCTACTATGGCTACACCTTC.

The V gene is TRBV11-2, the J gene TRBJ2-7; 14 bases are a match to TRBD2. From germline, CDR1 is SGHAT and CDR2 FQNNGV. V lost 3 bases and J lost 3; bases outside the gene matches: 1. The length of the CDR3 is 15 residues. The DNA of the CDR3 is TGTGCCAGCAGCTTGGGGACTAGCGGGAGCTACGAGCAGTACTTC. Translating gives CASSLGTSGSYEQYF.

The chain has TRBV27 and TRBJ2-7; 7 nucleotides line up with TRBD1. Looked up from germline, CDR1 is MNHEY and CDR2 is SMNVEV (reference sequence). Trimming took 4 bases from V and 2 from J; bases not matched to a gene: 5. CDR3 length: 14 amino acids. The CDR3 reads CASSSWTGTYEQYF. The DNA of the CDR3 is TGTGCCAGCAGTTCGTGGACAGGAACCTACGAGCAGTACTTC.

Only a few counts were recorded for this clone. CDR3 in DNA: TGCGCCAGCAGCCCCATTCCGGGAGGAAACTACGAGCAGTACTTC. Its protein is CASSPIPGGNYEQYF. The chain uses TRBV4-1 and TRBJ2-7, with TRBD2 identical over 7 bases. The CDR3 has 15 amino acids. Trimming at V came to 4 bases and at J to 3 bases, leaving 9 bases not matched to a gene. Germline CDR1 and CDR2: MGHRA and YSYEKL.

This rearrangement joins TRBV29-1 to TRBJ2-5, with a tentative D call TRBD1 (6 bases). Per germline, CDR1 SQVTM and CDR2 ANQGSEA. V shed 6 bases and J shed 4 bases, with 15 bases lying between them. This CDR3 is 13 amino acids long. CDR3 nucleotides: TGCAGCGTCCTAAGGGGGTATGGAGAGACCCAGTACTTC. As protein: CSVLRGYGETQYF.

J is TRBJ2-2 and V is TRBV4-1; TRBD1 agrees at 8 bases. Germline V lookup: CDR1 MGHRA, CDR2 YSYEKL. The CDR3 extends over 16 amino acids. The V gene end was trimmed by 4 bases and the J gene end by 3 bases; junction bases not matched to a gene: 7. This CDR3 is CASSLRTGRDTGELFF. Written as DNA, the CDR3 is TGCGCCAGCAGCCTACGGACAGGGCGGGACACCGGGGAGCTGTTTTTT.

The chain uses TRBV7-2 and TRBJ1-1; maybe TRBD1 (6 bases). This CDR3 has 15 residues. The germline gives CDR1 SGHTA, CDR2 FQGNSA. Between the trimmed V and J ends, which lost 2 bases and 0 bases, there was a span of 10 bases. CDR3 sequence: CASSLPGTLNTEAFF. The CDR3 DNA is TGTGCCAGCAGCTTACCCGGGACACTGAACACTGAAGCTTTCTTT.

The chain combines TRBV5-4 with TRBJ2-7; D is perhaps TRBD1 or TRBD2 (5 bases each). CDR1 is SGHNT and CDR2 is YYREEE in the germline V gene (reference sequence). This CDR3 is 12 amino acids long. V was trimmed by 7 bases and J by 3 bases, leaving 11 bases between them. The CDR3 nucleotides are TGTGCCAGCGGAAGGGGAGACTACGAGCAGTACTTC. As protein: CASGRGDYEQYF. The complete variable domain, with remaining parts taken from reference TRBV5-4 and TRBJ2-7, reads ETGVTQSPTHLIKTRGQQVTLRCSSQSGHNTVSWYQQALGQGPQFIFQYYREEENGRGNFPPRFSGLQFPNYSSELNVNALELDDSALYLCASGRGDYEQYFGPGTRLTVT.

This clone was picked up one time. The CDR3 loop reads CASSPGGGNTGELFF. The CDR3 bases are TGTGCCAGCAGCCCCGGGGGGGGTAACACCGGGGAGCTGTTTTTT. V and J are TRBV5-4 and TRBJ2-2; 8 nucleotides line up with TRBD2. CDR1 is SGHNT, CDR2 YYREEE, per germline (reference sequence). The CDR3 length is 15 residues. V was clipped by 4 bases and J by 2 bases; unmatched bases: 4.

This chain uses TRBV6-6 with TRBJ2-1; 16 bases are shared with TRBD2. The germline CDR1 and CDR2 sequences are MNHNY and SVGAGI (reference sequence). The CDR3 loop spans 16 amino acids. V shed 5 bases, J shed 9 bases, and the junction held 7 bases outside the gene matches. This CDR3 reads CASSQGTSGRASEQFF. The CDR3 bases are TGTGCCAGCAGTCAGGGGACTAGCGGGAGGGCCAGTGAGCAGTTCTTC.

The chain couples TRBV10-3 to TRBJ2-1, with D unclear. Germline V gene data show CDR1 as ENHRY and CDR2 as SYGVKD. This CDR3 has 15 residues. V lost 4 bases and J 0 bases, leaving 10 bases between the germline ends. The CDR3 loop reads CAISGVSGSYNEQFF. The CDR3 nucleotides are TGTGCCATCAGTGGGGTTTCCGGCTCCTACAATGAGCAGTTCTTC.

The rearrangement links TRBV6-5 to TRBJ2-1, with D possibly being TRBD2 (5 bases). This CDR3 comprises 11 residues. Trimming took 6 bases from V and 10 from J, leaving 10 bases between them. CDR1 is MNHEY, CDR2 SVGAGI, per germline. CDR3 in DNA: TGTGCCAGCAGCCCTGGGAGAGAGCAGTTCTTC. This codes for CASSPGREQFF.

CDR3 protein: CASSTQGANVLTF. The CDR3 bases are TGTGCCAGCAGCACACAGGGGGCCAACGTCCTGACTTTC. The gene calls are TRBV7-2 and TRBJ2-6, with no clear D. In germline, CDR1 is SGHTA, CDR2 FQGNSA. V shed 5 bases and J shed 4 bases, with 6 bases lying between them. This CDR3 has 13 residues.

CDR3 amino acids: CASSLLGRGGSYEQYF. The CDR3 DNA reads as TGTGCCAGCAGCCTTCTAGGGAGGGGAGGCTCCTACGAGCAGTACTTC. The chain employs TRBV5-8 and TRBJ2-7; 7 bases are a match to TRBD2. CDR3 size: 16 residues. Germline lookup yields CDR1 SGHTS and CDR2 YDEGEE. With 4 bases clipped from V and 0 bases from J, the junction kept 10 bases outside the gene matches.

This sequence joins TRBV7-6 and TRBJ1-2, with D possibly matching TRBD1 (5 bases). V lost 5 bases to trimming and J lost 0 bases, with 16 bases between them. Germline V gene data show CDR1 as SGHVS and CDR2 as FNYEAQ. CDR3 length equals 16 residues. The chain's CDR3 is CASSNGTVISNYGYTF. CDR3 in DNA: TGTGCCAGCAGCAACGGGACGGTGATCTCTAACTATGGCTACACCTTC.